This T cell receptor beta chain was profiled in a study of blood T cell repertoires in COVID-19. At the level of the study: Samples representing acute and convalescent COVID-19 were sourced from the United States, Italy and Spain.

Participant ages covered roughly 18 to 89 years across about two dozen US areas. Source study methods: Amplified reference gene primers provided the basis for estimating nucleated cell counts. Profiled with immunoSEQ multiplex PCR; TCRdb holds only in-frame clones, not every one. Clone size and V and J calls were adopted from that table, with D and trimming inferred from the DNA. Of about 220,000 clones listed, about 90% are singletons. The CDR3 loop spans 13 amino acids. CDR1 SGDLS and CDR2 YYNGEE come from the germline V gene. Deletions cut 4 bases from V and 8 bases from J, with 15 bases between. This TCR came from a woman aged 45-65 years with acute COVID-19. V usage is TRBV9 and J usage is TRBJ1-2; perhaps TRBD1 as D (5 bases). Sequencing was performed on PBMCs or T cells enriched from blood (not recorded which). CDR3 residues: CASSPGGAGGYTF. As DNA, the CDR3 is TGTGCCAGCAGCCCCGGGGGAGCGGGCGGCTACACCTTC.